The 27 T cell receptor beta chains listed next were all sequenced from one sample in a study of beta chain features in type 1 diabetes. Sequencing targeted expressed TCRB transcripts, as all isolated RNA had been reverse transcribed. The protocol was immunoSEQ multiplex PCR, while the TCRdb copy is restricted to in-frame clones and leaves out a portion. This table has over 500,000 clones, around 16% appearing once. Material: naive CD4+ T cells from blood. The receptors derive from a man aged 18 to 30 in good health.

The gene calls are TRBV19 and TRBJ2-7, with a tentative D call TRBD2 (5 bases). The V gene lost 2 bases and the J gene lost 0 bases, with 8 bases spanning the gap. This CDR3 spans 14 amino acids. Per the germline V gene, CDR1 is LNHDA and CDR2 is SQIVND (reference sequence). In DNA, the CDR3 is TGTGCCAGTAGTATAAGCGGACTCTCCTACGAGCAGTACTTC. Translated: CASSISGLSYEQYF.

CDR3 in DNA: TGCAGCGTTGATCGGGGACTGGGGGGAAGGAATGAGCAGTTCTTC. It codes for CSVDRGLGGRNEQFF. The rearrangement uses TRBV29-1 and TRBJ2-1; possible D gene TRBD2, 6 bases. This CDR3 comprises 15 residues. Trimming removed 3 bases at V and 7 bases at J, with 19 bases between. CDR1 is SQVTM, CDR2 ANQGSEA, per germline.

This clone was seen only a few times. The chain employs TRBV7-2 and TRBJ1-1; TRBD1 matches at 8 bases. The CDR3 is made up of 14 amino acids. The V segment lost 5 bases and the J segment 3 bases; nucleotides outside the gene matches: 5. The germline V gene has CDR1 SGHTA and CDR2 FQGNSA. The CDR3 here is CASSTTGVDTEAFF. The CDR3 coding sequence is TGTGCCAGCAGCACGACAGGGGTGGACACTGAAGCTTTCTTT.

This clone came up a few times. This sequence joins TRBV27 and TRBJ1-1, with a weak D call TRBD1 (5 bases). The CDR3 is made up of 14 amino acids. Trimming pared 5 bases from V and 3 bases from J, leaving 13 bases between. Germline loops: CDR1 MNHEY, CDR2 SMNVEV (reference sequence). The CDR3 DNA reads as TGTGCCAGCAGTCTGTTTGGGGGGGACACTGAAGCTTTCTTT. It specifies CASSLFGGDTEAFF.

Of note for this clone: Other nucleotide sequences in the sample specify the same CDR3. The chain joins TRBV7-2 to TRBJ2-4, with 10 bases aligning to TRBD1. After removal of 6 bases from V and 9 bases from J, the junction contained 5 bases not matched to a gene. CDR1 SGHTA and CDR2 FQGNSA come from the germline V gene. The CDR3 has 13 amino acids. CDR3 DNA: TGTGCCAGCAGTCCGGGACAGGGGACCATTCAGTACTTC. Protein product: CASSPGQGTIQYF.

The chain recombines TRBV29-1 with TRBJ1-1; TRBD1 matches at 8 bases. The J segment lost 1 base and the V segment lost 5 bases, leaving 9 bases of the junction unmatched. CDR1 SQVTM and CDR2 ANQGSEA come from the germline V gene. The CDR3 spans 15 residues. The CDR3 spells CSVPVQGATNTEAFF. CDR3 sequence (DNA): TGCAGCGTTCCGGTGCAGGGGGCAACGAACACTGAAGCTTTCTTT. Variable domain in full (rest from reference TRBV29-1 and TRBJ1-1): SAVISQKPSRDICQRGTSLTIQCQVDSQVTMMFWYRQQPGQSLTLIATANQGSEATYESGFVIDKFPISRPNLTFSTLTVSNMSPEDSSIYLCSVPVQGATNTEAFFGQGTRLTVV.

This clone was detected only a few times. This rearrangement joins TRBV20-1 to TRBJ2-7; no firm D call. The CDR3 is made up of 10 amino acids. Between the trimmed V and J ends, which lost 3 bases and 4 bases, there was a span of 4 bases. Germline V CDR1 and CDR2: DFQATT, SNEGSKA (reference sequence). CDR3 amino acids: CSARWYEQYF. Written as DNA, the CDR3 is TGCAGTGCTAGGTGGTACGAGCAGTACTTC.

For this clone: The same CDR3 arises from other DNA sequences in this sample as well. V is TRBV7-2 and J is TRBJ2-2; perhaps TRBD2 as D (5 bases). The germline CDR1 and CDR2 sequences are SGHTA and FQGNSA. V gave up 1 base and J gave up 4 bases, with 7 bases separating them. The CDR3 is made up of 14 amino acids. The DNA for the CDR3 is TGTGCCAGCAGCTTAGTTCGGGGCACCGGGGAGCTGTTTTTT. Its protein product is CASSLVRGTGELFF.

This clone was counted only a few times. This chain connects TRBV6-6 to TRBJ1-4, with TRBD1 identical over 9 bases. With 6 bases clipped from V and 10 bases from J, the junction kept 6 bases outside the gene matches. The germline V gene has CDR1 MNHNY and CDR2 SVGAGI (reference sequence). This CDR3 region has 13 residues. The CDR3 sequence is CASRGDRVGKLFF. DNA for the CDR3: TGTGCCAGCAGAGGGGACAGGGTGGGAAAACTGTTTTTT.

This clone was observed a few times. The chain links TRBV29-1 to TRBJ1-1, with D tentatively TRBD1 (5 bases). This CDR3 has 12 residues. The germline V gene encodes CDR1 SQVTM and CDR2 ANQGSEA. The DNA for the CDR3 is TGCGCGGGTTCTCGGGGGGACACTGAAGCTTTCTTT. Residues: CAGSRGDTEAFF.

The V and J genes are TRBV27 and TRBJ2-1, with D possibly TRBD2 on 6 matching bases. Germline V gene sequence: CDR1 MNHEY, CDR2 SMNVEV (reference sequence). Trimming pared 6 bases from V and 8 bases from J, leaving 23 bases between. The CDR3 contains 16 residues. CDR3: CASSTLTGLQSDEQFF. The CDR3 coding sequence is TGTGCCAGCAGCACCCTTACGGGACTTCAGTCCGATGAGCAGTTCTTC.

This clone was found a few times. The chain has TRBV7-3 and TRBJ1-4, with D possibly TRBD1 on 6 matching bases. Trimming removed 8 bases at V and 8 bases at J, with 6 bases between. The CDR3 has 10 residues. Germline assignment: CDR1 SGHTA and CDR2 FQGTGA. CDR3 sequence (DNA): TGTGCCAGCGGGGGCGAAAAACTGTTTTTT. Residues: CASGGEKLFF. The entire variable domain, with the rest obtained from reference TRBV7-3 and TRBJ1-4, is as follows: GAGVSQTPSNKVTEKGKYVELRCDPISGHTALYWYRQSLGQGPEFLIYFQGTGAADDSGLPNDRFFAVRPEGSVSTLKIQRTERGDSAVYLCASGGEKLFFGSGTQLSVL.

The V and J genes are TRBV7-3 and TRBJ1-1, with D unresolved. Germline lookup yields CDR1 SGHTA and CDR2 FQGTGA. CDR3 length: 14 amino acids. Trimming pared 4 bases from V and 4 bases from J, leaving 13 bases between. CDR3 protein: CASSSQWILTEAFF. CDR3 bases: TGTGCCAGCAGCTCCCAATGGATCCTCACTGAAGCTTTCTTT.

This chain connects TRBV10-3 to TRBJ2-7; TRBD1 agrees at 8 bases. CDR1 ENHRY and CDR2 SYGVKD come from the germline V gene. V was pared by 7 bases and J by 5 bases, with 13 bases of the junction left unmatched. The CDR3 runs to 15 residues. CDR3 DNA sequence: TGTGCCATCAAAGGGGACGGGGACAGGATCCACGAGCAGTACTTC. Translating gives CAIKGDGDRIHEQYF.

This clone was counted only a few times. CDR3 protein: CASSLRDGTTQYF. Here the CDR3 DNA reads TGTGCCAGCAGCTTAAGAGACGGGACCACGCAGTACTTC. The rearrangement links TRBV7-8 to TRBJ2-5, with D perhaps given as TRBD1 or TRBD2 (5 bases each). Germline V gives CDR1 SGHVS, CDR2 FQNEAQ. Trimming took off 2 bases at V and 11 bases at J, with 15 bases between the two ends. This CDR3 is built from 13 residues.

V gene TRBV4-3 combines with J gene TRBJ2-6, with D maybe TRBD1 (5 bases). Germline CDR1 is LGHNA and CDR2 is YSLEER. The CDR3 is 19 residues long. V was pared by 1 base and J by 4 bases, with 20 bases between. The CDR3 sequence: CASSQAGKGRPLGANVLTF. The CDR3 coding sequence is TGCGCCAGCAGCCAAGCCGGCAAGGGGCGCCCTTTAGGGGCCAACGTCCTGACTTTC.

In its sample, this clone was seen a few times. The J gene is TRBJ2-5, the V gene TRBV15; D not certain. Trimming removed 3 bases from V and 5 bases from J, with 7 bases in between. The germline CDR1 and CDR2 sequences are LNHNV and YYDKDF (reference sequence). The length of the CDR3 is 12 residues. The CDR3 region has the DNA TGTGCCACCAGCAGGTATCGGGAGACCCAGTACTTC. Amino acid sequence: CATSRYRETQYF. Full variable domain (rest looked up from reference TRBV15 and TRBJ2-5): DAMVIQNPRYQVTQFGKPVTLSCSQTLNHNVMYWYQQKSSQAPKLLFHYYDKDFNNEADTPDNFQSRRPNTSFCFLDIRSPGLGDTAMYLCATSRYRETQYFGPGTRLLVL.

The V call is TRBV11-3, the J call TRBJ2-2, with D possibly called TRBD1 or TRBD2 (5 bases each). Trimming removed 6 bases from V and 4 bases from J, with 21 bases in between. Germline CDR1 reads SGHNT; CDR2 reads YENEEA. The CDR3 extends over 17 amino acids. CDR3 region: CASSAGVGGRGTGELFF. The CDR3, as DNA: TGTGCCAGCAGTGCCGGTGTTGGGGGTCGAGGCACCGGGGAGCTGTTTTTT.

This clone turned up a few times. The chain couples TRBV9 to TRBJ1-1; D gene uncertain. Trimming removed 2 bases from V and 4 bases from J, with 9 bases in between. Germline V gene sequence: CDR1 SGDLS, CDR2 YYNGEE. The CDR3 contains 13 residues. The CDR3 DNA follows: TGTGCCAGCAGCGTCGCGGTAAGCACTGAAGCTTTCTTT. It specifies CASSVAVSTEAFF.

This chain joins TRBV4-3 and TRBJ2-7, with D perhaps TRBD2 (6 bases). The V gene's germline CDR1 is LGHNA and CDR2 YSLEER. The CDR3 totals 11 residues. Trimming took 0 bases from V and 10 from J, leaving 7 bases between them. In DNA form, the CDR3 reads TGCGCCAGCAGCCAAGAGCGGGAACAGTACTTC. It translates to CASSQEREQYF.

This clone has just a few counts. The chain carries TRBV27 and TRBJ1-1; TRBD1 is a possible D gene (5 bases). Germline V gene lookup returns CDR1 MNHEY and CDR2 SMNVEV (reference sequence). Trimming left V 7 bases short and J 4 bases short, with 13 bases between. There are 13 residues in the CDR3. The CDR3 DNA reads TGTGCCAGCACCAGGAGGGGCGGCACTGAAGCTTTCTTT. Encoded protein: CASTRRGGTEAFF.

J is TRBJ2-5 and V is TRBV27, with 8 bases aligning to TRBD1. The germline gives CDR1 MNHEY, CDR2 SMNVEV (reference sequence). CDR3 length: 14 residues. The trim removed 5 bases at V and 6 bases at J, leaving 8 bases unmatched. The CDR3 here is CASSPRTGPKTQYF. The CDR3 DNA follows: TGTGCCAGCAGTCCTAGGACAGGGCCAAAGACCCAGTACTTC.

The chain links TRBV30 to TRBJ1-3; no reliable D call. V was trimmed by 4 bases and J by 2 bases, leaving 9 bases between them. Looked up from germline, CDR1 is GTSNPN and CDR2 is SVGIG (reference sequence). This CDR3 region has 13 residues. CDR3 nucleotides: TGTGCCTGGACGAGCGGGCCTGGAAACACCATATATTTT. Its protein product is CAWTSGPGNTIYF.

This clone has more than one count but fewer than ten. The chain links TRBV18 to TRBJ1-1; 8 bases are shared with TRBD1. From germline, CDR1 is KGHSH and CDR2 LQKENI. V shed 3 bases, J shed 0 bases, and the junction held 3 bases outside the gene matches. There are 15 residues in the CDR3. The CDR3 nucleotides are TGTGCCAGCTCACCGCCAGGGGGCATGAACACTGAAGCTTTCTTT. This translates into CASSPPGGMNTEAFF.

This clone was seen more than once but under ten times. The chain carries TRBV23-1 and TRBJ2-3; D perhaps matches TRBD2 (6 bases). TRBV23-1 is designated an ORF whose function remains uncertain. This CDR3 comprises 17 residues. V was clipped by 3 bases and J by 0 bases, with 16 bases between them. The CDR3 nucleotides read TGCGCCAGCAGTCATCGGAGTTGCGGGACTAGCACAGATACGCAGTATTTT. It encodes CASSHRSCGTSTDTQYF.

This chain connects TRBV5-4 to TRBJ1-5; D unclear. The CDR3 runs to 15 residues. V lost 2 bases and J 3 bases, leaving 12 bases between the germline ends. Germline loops: CDR1 SGHNT, CDR2 YYREEE (reference sequence). This CDR3 reads CASSFGGETNQPQHF. Written as DNA, the CDR3 is TGTGCCAGCAGCTTTGGTGGGGAGACCAATCAGCCCCAGCATTTT.

This clone was seen a few times. The chain has TRBV4-1 and TRBJ1-1, with 8 bases aligning to TRBD1. The germline V gene has CDR1 MGHRA and CDR2 YSYEKL. Trimming removed 4 bases from V and 4 bases from J; junction bases left unmatched: 5. This CDR3 region has 14 residues. The CDR3 coding sequence is TGCGCCAGCAGCCCACCGGACAGGGTCACTGAAGCTTTCTTT. The encoded protein is CASSPPDRVTEAFF.